Sequencing of this T cell receptor beta chain was carried out in a study of blood T cell repertoires in COVID-19. CDR1 and CDR2 from the germline V gene are SGHRS and YFSETQ. CDR3 length: 14 amino acids. Trimming cost V 0 bases and J 6 bases; bases outside gene matches: 3. Generated by immunoSEQ multiplex PCR, the TCRdb table keeps only in-frame clones and is missing some. The table includes 150,000 to 200,000 clones, under 90% detected once. All enrollees were about 18 to 100 years old and from about 24 US areas. Recovery among Cohort 3 donors was established by two negative PCRs, clearance, or symptom resolution.

This clonotype was sampled from a woman aged 60-75 years who had recovered from COVID-19. Sequencing was performed on PBMCs or T cells enriched from blood (not recorded which). The chain recombines TRBV5-1 with TRBJ1-2, with 9 bases identical to TRBD1. The CDR3 is CASSLARTGDGYTF. DNA of the CDR3: TGCGCCAGCAGCTTGGCCCGGACAGGGGATGGCTACACCTTC.